These T cell receptor beta chains were read from a single sample in a study of T-cell reconstitution after alpha-beta-depleted transplantation in children. TCRdb passed the PCR reads through MiXCR, listing each CDR3 protein once. Here the sample spans roughly 190,000 distinct CDR3 sequences, approximately 15% being singletons. The material sequenced was PBMCs from the stem cell graft donor, taken from the stem cell graft. The receptor set was obtained from a human donor who donated a stem cell graft to a child with acute lymphoblastic leukemia. The CDR3 runs from the conserved cysteine through the conserved F or W. A D gene is named only where the DNA matches it firmly. Part of the rows lack a size; the others show once, few, many or a class for expanded clones.

clone size	V gene	J gene	D gene	CDR3 protein	CDR3 DNA
-	TRBV6-2/TRBV6-3	TRBJ2-7	-	CASSYPPDTVTYEQYF	TGTGCCAGCAGTTACCCTCCGGACACCGTAACCTACGAGCAGTACTTC
many	TRBV5-6	TRBJ2-2	TRBD1	CASSLTGGFDRWELFF	TGTGCCAGCAGCCTAACAGGGGGCTTCGATCGGTGGGAGCTGTTTTTT
many	TRBV5-1	TRBJ2-3	-	CASSLAPLSASTDTQYF	TGCGCCAGCAGCTTGGCCCCTCTTTCGGCTAGCACAGATACGCAGTATTTT
many	TRBV5-6	TRBJ2-7	-	CASRGLRTYEQYF	TGTGCCAGCAGGGGACTGAGGACCTACGAGCAGTACTTC
once	TRBV6-1	TRBJ2-1	-	CASRRAPQNEQFF	TGTGCCTCCCGGCGGGCCCCTCAAAATGAGCAGTTCTTC
few	TRBV5-1	TRBJ2-6	-	CASSGAGFSGANGLTF	TGCGCCAGCAGCGGGGCCGGGTTCTCTGGGGCCAACGGCCTGACTTTC
few	TRBV2	TRBJ2-5	TRBD2	CASSEQAGDVETQYF	TGTGCCAGCAGTGAGCAAGCGGGAGACGTAGAGACCCAGTACTTC
-	TRBV20-1	TRBJ2-2	-	CSASGQGNTGELFF	TGCAGTGCTAGCGGGCAGGGTAACACCGGGGAGCTGTTTTTT
-	TRBV20-1	TRBJ2-7	-	CSAKDGVGDYEQYF	TGCAGTGCTAAGGACGGGGTTGGGGACTACGAGCAGTACTTC
many	TRBV24-1	TRBJ2-1	TRBD2	CATSDSSGSYNEQFF	TGTGCCACCAGTGATTCCAGCGGGAGTTACAATGAGCAGTTCTTC
-	TRBV7-9	TRBJ2-5	-	CASRPTGSIKTQYF	TGTGCCAGCAGACCCACAGGGAGTATAAAGACCCAGTACTTC
many	TRBV20-1	TRBJ2-3	-	CSARGNSPTDTQYF	TGCAGTGCTAGAGGAAATAGCCCCACAGATACGCAGTATTTT
many	TRBV5-1	TRBJ1-4	-	CASSKDGNNEKLFF	TGCGCCAGCAGTAAGGACGGAAATAATGAAAAACTGTTTTTT
many	TRBV5-6	TRBJ2-2	-	CASSYTGMRSTGELFF	TGTGCCAGCAGCTACACGGGAATGAGGAGTACCGGGGAGCTGTTTTTT
few	TRBV5-1	TRBJ2-5	-	CASSLGQAGQETQYF	TGCGCCAGCAGCTTGGGACAGGCTGGGCAGGAGACCCAGTACTTC
many	TRBV20-1	TRBJ2-1	-	CSARRDPYNEQFF	TGCAGTGCCCGACGGGACCCCTACAATGAGCAGTTCTTC
many	TRBV23-1	TRBJ2-5	-	CASSQSRLAKETQYF	TGCGCCAGCAGTCAATCTCGACTCGCTAAAGAGACCCAGTACTTC
many	TRBV29-1	TRBJ2-2	TRBD1	CSVQGQGVAGELFF	TGCAGCGTTCAAGGACAGGGAGTAGCCGGGGAGCTGTTTTTT
many	TRBV4-1	TRBJ2-7	-	CASSQGASGSYEQYF	TGCGCCAGCAGCCAAGGGGCGAGCGGTTCCTACGAGCAGTACTTC
-	TRBV5-1	TRBJ2-5	TRBD1	CASSGQEKFKRPAQYF	TGCGCCAGCAGCGGACAGGAGAAGTTCAAGAGACCAGCCCAGTACTTC
many	TRBV12-3/TRBV12-4	TRBJ2-7	TRBD2	CASSFGPSRGRAGEQYF	TGTGCCAGCAGTTTTGGCCCGAGCCGGGGGAGGGCGGGCGAGCAGTACTTC
many	TRBV3-1	TRBJ2-1	TRBD2	CASSQARLAGSSYNEQFF	TGTGCCAGCAGCCAAGCCCGGCTAGCGGGGAGCTCCTACAATGAGCAGTTCTTC
many	TRBV5-1	TRBJ1-1	-	CASSLLDGGEAFF	TGCGCCAGCAGCTTGTTGGACGGCGGTGAAGCTTTCTTT
many	TRBV5-1	TRBJ1-2	-	CASSLNFQNYGYTF	TGCGCCAGCAGCTTGAATTTCCAGAACTATGGCTACACCTTC
few	TRBV7-9	TRBJ2-5	TRBD2	CASSSGGASGETQYF	TGTGCCAGCAGCTCCGGGGGGGCCTCGGGAGAGACCCAGTACTTC
-	TRBV11-2	TRBJ2-2	-	CASSLSANTGELFF	TGTGCCAGCAGCCTGAGCGCGAACACCGGGGAGCTGTTTTTT
many	TRBV5-1	TRBJ1-1	TRBD1	CASSLGGQKVAFF	TGCGCCAGCAGCTTGGGGGGACAGAAGGTGGCTTTCTTT
many	TRBV7-9	TRBJ2-7	TRBD1	CASSLGTGASYEQYF	TGTGCCAGCAGCTTAGGGACAGGGGCCTCCTACGAGCAGTACTTC
many	TRBV3-1	TRBJ2-7	TRBD1	CASSQDRDREEQYF	TGTGCCAGCAGCCAAGATAGGGACAGGGAAGAGCAGTACTTC
-	TRBV11-2	TRBJ2-1	-	CASSTRTGDNEQFF	TGTGCCAGCAGCACCCGGACTGGAGACAATGAGCAGTTCTTC
many	TRBV5-1	TRBJ2-1	-	CASSWAEGPYNEQFF	TGCGCCAGCAGCTGGGCCGAGGGACCCTACAATGAGCAGTTCTTC